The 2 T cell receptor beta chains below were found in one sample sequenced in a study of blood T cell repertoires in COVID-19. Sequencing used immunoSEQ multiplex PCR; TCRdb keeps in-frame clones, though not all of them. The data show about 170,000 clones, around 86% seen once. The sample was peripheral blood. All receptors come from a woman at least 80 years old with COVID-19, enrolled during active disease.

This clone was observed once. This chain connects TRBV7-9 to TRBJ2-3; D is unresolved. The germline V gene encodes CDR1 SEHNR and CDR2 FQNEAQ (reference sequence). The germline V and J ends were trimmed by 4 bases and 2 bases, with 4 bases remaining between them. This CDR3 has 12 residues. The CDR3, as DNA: TGTGCCAGCAGCTCAGTCACAGATACGCAGTATTTT. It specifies CASSSVTDTQYF. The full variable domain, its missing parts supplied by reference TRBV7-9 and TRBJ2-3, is DTGVSQNPRHKITKRGQNVTFRCDPISEHNRLYWYRQTLGQGPEFLTYFQNEAQLEKSRLLSDRFSAERPKGSFSTLEIQRTEQGDSAMYLCASSSVTDTQYFGPGTRLTVL.

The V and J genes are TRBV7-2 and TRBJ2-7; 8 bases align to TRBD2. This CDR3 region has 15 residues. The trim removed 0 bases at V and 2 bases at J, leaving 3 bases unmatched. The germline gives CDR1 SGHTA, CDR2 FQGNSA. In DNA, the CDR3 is TGTGCCAGCAGCTTAGCGTCTAGCGGGCCCTACGAGCAGTACTTC. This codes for CASSLASSGPYEQYF.